A single sample is the source of the 17 T cell receptor beta chains below, sequenced in a study of T cell changes during pregnancy in multiple sclerosis (dated by TCRdb to between 2017 and 2020). The library was built by means of the immunoSEQ multiplex PCR assay. Sourced from immuneACCESS, this table was stored by TCRdb with only in-frame sequences that have V and J called. A share of the clones is absent; for the studies checked, an unresolved V gene accounts for under half, and the remainder has no known explanation. Across this sample there are 35,000 to 55,000 clones, with 90% to 95% seen only once. In total, the top ten clones hold approximately 4% of the sample. The specimen comprised CD8+ T cells from peripheral blood mononuclear cells, sampled after pregnancy. The source of these receptors is a female donor with multiple sclerosis, enrolled in a pregnancy study.

The chain is built from TRBV10-3 and TRBJ1-5; no clear D gene. The germline V gene has CDR1 ENHRY and CDR2 SYGVKD. This CDR3 spans 13 amino acids. V dropped 3 bases and J dropped 0 bases, with 3 bases sitting between them. The CDR3 bases are TGTGCCATCAGTGATTATAGCAATCAGCCCCAGCATTTT. Translated, it gives CAISDYSNQPQHF.

This clone was observed a few times. The identical CDR3 is also encoded by other nucleotide sequences in the sample. This chain links TRBV9 with TRBJ1-2; D not certain. Germline V gene data show CDR1 as SGDLS and CDR2 as YYNGEE. V was clipped by 0 bases and J by 3 bases, with 6 bases between them. The CDR3 covers 13 residues. Here the CDR3 reads CASSVGGDYGYTF. In DNA, the CDR3 is TGTGCCAGCAGCGTAGGGGGAGACTATGGCTACACCTTC. The whole variable domain, filled in from reference TRBV9 and TRBJ1-2, reads DSGVTQTPKHLITATGQRVTLRCSPRSGDLSVYWYQQSLDQGLQFLIQYYNGEERAKGNILERFSAQQFPDLHSELNLSSLELGDSALYFCASSVGGDYGYTFGSGTRLTVV.

The gene calls are TRBV11-2 and TRBJ2-7; 8 bases are a match to TRBD1. This CDR3 has 14 amino acids. The trim removed 1 base at V and 6 bases at J, leaving 5 bases unmatched. Germline loops: CDR1 SGHAT, CDR2 FQNNGV. Here the CDR3 reads CASSLAGQVSEQYF. For the CDR3, the DNA is TGTGCCAGCAGCTTAGCGGGACAGGTGAGCGAGCAGTACTTC.

The chain couples TRBV14 to TRBJ2-1, with 10 bases identical to TRBD2. The J segment lost 7 bases and the V segment lost 1 base, leaving 7 bases of the junction unmatched. Germline lookup yields CDR1 SGHDN and CDR2 FVKESK. The length of the CDR3 is 16 residues. The CDR3 sequence is CASSQGSGRGANEQFF. CDR3 coding DNA: TGTGCCAGCAGCCAAGGAAGCGGGAGGGGGGCAAATGAGCAGTTCTTC.

V usage is TRBV5-1 and J usage is TRBJ2-1; 8 bases match TRBD1. CDR3 length: 17 residues. CDR1 is SGHRS, CDR2 YFSETQ, per germline. Losses at the gene ends were 5 bases for V and 7 bases for J; bases not matched to a gene: 17. In nucleotides, the CDR3 is TGCGCCAGCAGATATCTCCCGGGACAGGTTGTGTCTAATGAGCAGTTCTTC. Translation gives CASRYLPGQVVSNEQFF.

The CDR3 spells CAWSVQSNEQFF. The DNA for the CDR3 is TGTGCCTGGAGTGTACAAAGCAATGAGCAGTTCTTC. J is TRBJ2-1 and V is TRBV30; D remains unclear. Germline-derived CDR1 and CDR2 are GTSNPN and SVGIG (reference sequence). The length of the CDR3 is 12 residues. The V gene lost 0 bases and the J gene lost 6 bases, with 6 bases spanning the gap.

The genes are TRBV5-1 and TRBJ1-3; D may be TRBD1 (6 bases). Looked up from germline, CDR1 is SGHRS and CDR2 is YFSETQ. The ends were cut back, 4 bases at V and 3 bases at J, with 11 bases in the middle. This CDR3 is 14 amino acids long. CDR3 nucleotide sequence: TGCGCCAGCAGCGAGGCAGGGGTTGGAAACACCATATATTTT. It specifies CASSEAGVGNTIYF.

The rearrangement uses TRBV9 and TRBJ2-5; unclear D gene. Trimming took off 4 bases at V and 2 bases at J, with 15 bases between the two ends. The CDR3 length is 15 residues. CDR1 and CDR2 (germline): SGDLS, YYNGEE. This CDR3 is CASSSKYQEQETQYF. In DNA form, the CDR3 reads TGTGCCAGCAGCTCAAAATACCAGGAACAAGAGACCCAGTACTTC. The whole variable domain, remainder taken from reference TRBV9 and TRBJ2-5, is DSGVTQTPKHLITATGQRVTLRCSPRSGDLSVYWYQQSLDQGLQFLIQYYNGEERAKGNILERFSAQQFPDLHSELNLSSLELGDSALYFCASSSKYQEQETQYFGPGTRLLVL.

This chain links TRBV30 with TRBJ2-1; 11 nucleotides line up with TRBD1. Per germline, CDR1 GTSNPN and CDR2 SVGIG (reference sequence). CDR3 length: 15 residues. V lost 0 bases to trimming and J lost 5 bases; unmatched junction nucleotides: 3. The CDR3 protein is CAWSVLGQGDNEQFF. CDR3 sequence (DNA): TGTGCCTGGAGTGTACTGGGACAGGGGGACAATGAGCAGTTCTTC.

This chain uses TRBV7-3 with TRBJ2-3, with 9 bases matching TRBD2. Germline V gives CDR1 SGHTA, CDR2 FQGTGA. This CDR3 spans 16 amino acids. V dropped 1 base and J dropped 0; count of bases not matched to a gene: 2. The CDR3 spells CASSLRLAGSTDTQYF. In DNA, the CDR3 is TGTGCCAGCAGCTTAAGGCTAGCGGGGAGCACAGATACGCAGTATTTT.

This chain connects TRBV6-1 to TRBJ1-3; D gene ambiguous. Germline lookup yields CDR1 MNHNS and CDR2 SASEGT. The V end lost 1 base, the J end lost 4 bases, and 8 bases lay between the germline ends. The CDR3 is 14 amino acids. The CDR3 sequence is CASSEGEGGNTIYF. CDR3 nucleotides: TGTGCCAGCAGTGAAGGAGAGGGAGGAAACACCATATATTTT.

V and J are TRBV28 and TRBJ2-7; 9 positions agree with TRBD1. J was trimmed by 5 bases and V by 2 bases; bases with no gene match: 7. The CDR3 sequence is 15 residues long. Germline V gene lookup returns CDR1 MDHEN and CDR2 SYDVKM. CDR3 bases: TGTGCCAGCAGTTTAGGCGGGACAGGGATGAACGAGCAGTACTTC. Translated: CASSLGGTGMNEQYF.

The V and J genes are TRBV27 and TRBJ1-2; D is possibly TRBD1 (6 bases). The CDR3 extends over 15 amino acids. Germline V CDR1 and CDR2: MNHEY, SMNVEV (reference sequence). V shed 2 bases and J shed 0 bases, with 10 bases lying between them. CDR3 in DNA: TGTGCCAGCAGTTTAATAGGGGGAGCTAACTATGGCTACACCTTC. Its translation: CASSLIGGANYGYTF.

This sequence joins TRBV4-1 and TRBJ2-7; maybe TRBD1 (7 bases). V lost 0 bases and J 3 bases, leaving 15 bases between the germline ends. The CDR3 is made up of 16 amino acids. Looked up from germline, CDR1 is MGHRA and CDR2 is YSYEKL. The CDR3 nucleotides read TGCGCCAGCAGCCAAGAAGCCGCGGGACAGCGCTACGAGCAGTACTTC. This encodes CASSQEAAGQRYEQYF.

The chain is built from TRBV6-5 and TRBJ2-1, with D possibly being TRBD1 (6 bases). V lost 5 bases, J lost 3 bases, and 11 bases lay in between. The CDR3 is made up of 14 amino acids. Per the germline V gene, CDR1 is MNHEY and CDR2 is SVGAGI. CDR3 DNA: TGTGCCAGCAGTGAGCGGACAGACTACAATGAGCAGTTCTTC. Amino acid sequence: CASSERTDYNEQFF.

This chain connects TRBV28 to TRBJ1-4, with 10 nucleotides matching TRBD1. This CDR3 comprises 15 residues. Germline lookup yields CDR1 MDHEN and CDR2 SYDVKM. Trimming took 7 bases from V and 5 from J; bases not matched to a gene: 7. As DNA, the CDR3 is TGTGCCAGCAAAGGGACAGGGGCGCCGAATGAAAAACTGTTTTTT. Its protein product is CASKGTGAPNEKLFF.

The chain couples TRBV11-2 to TRBJ2-7, with 9 bases identical to TRBD1. This CDR3 is 14 amino acids long. Germline V lookup: CDR1 SGHAT, CDR2 FQNNGV. V gave up 4 bases and J gave up 4 bases; unmatched junction bases: 5. CDR3 loop: CASSYGTGSYEQYF. The CDR3 bases are TGTGCCAGCAGCTACGGGACAGGGTCATACGAGCAGTACTTC.